This TCR beta chain is drawn from a study of response to subunit inactivated influenza vaccine (dated by TCRdb to 2016 to 2018). Regarding the research as a whole: Deep quantitative profiling of the T cell receptor repertoire was used in the study to follow responses to a trivalent subunit inactivated influenza vaccine.

What the research found in general, with its limitations: According to the authors, only a limited number of new T cells may be recruited by each seasonal influenza vaccination.

Libraries were built with RT-PCR. The sequencer listed for this sample is Illumina HiSeq 2500. The public sequencing data were trimmed at Q25 with fastp and processed into clonotypes with MiXCR by TCRdb, which kept only in-frame beta chains. Each CDR3 protein gets just one entry, which takes the most common genes and DNA from the rows behind it. Within this sample are fewer than 200,000 distinct CDR3 sequences, with around 8.8% of them counted one time only. The ten most abundant clones make up 11% of the sample. Concerning this clonotype itself: Its antigen is currently not known. No per-base quality is available; no much larger clone lies one base away.

Including cysteine and phenylalanine, the CDR3 has 15 amino acids. The kept DNA is CDR3 alone, 45 bases in frame from the first base. Trimming removed 5 bases from V and 6 bases from J, leaving 17 bases between the germline ends. The germline V gene encodes CDR1 SGHVS and CDR2 FQNEAQ. The chain employs TRBV7-8 and TRBJ2-1; tentative D gene TRBD1, with 5 bases matching. This sample comprised non-naive T cells sorted from PBMCs, obtained on the day of vaccination. The cell subset or site label for this specimen denotes: memory T cell fraction. The clonotype was recovered from a man aged 45-65 years who received an inactivated influenza vaccine. Donor details come from another sample of the same person, matched by shared clones. In nucleotide form, the sequence is TGTGCCAGCAGCCCGCAGGGTTTGATGACCAATGAGCAGTTCTTC. Its product reads: CASSPQGLMTNEQFF.